This TCR beta chain originates from a study of low-dose radiotherapy and immunotherapy resistance in tumors. Study-level information: 1 Gy per fraction was delivered to Cohort 2 every two weeks, for 13 Gy total over 26 weeks.

Alpha and beta chains were covered, as first-strand cDNA relied on TRAV- and TRBV-specific primers. The TCRs were subjected to amplification over about 20 PCR cycles employing a constant-region primer in conjunction with a V-primer adapter. MiXCR was run by TCRdb on the reads, yielding one entry per CDR3 protein. The sample records tens of thousands of distinct CDR3 sequences, around a fifth being singletons. Time point noted: after trial treatment. Sample treatment: LDRT plus nivolumab, ipilimumab, low-dose cyclophosphamide and aspirin (RACIN trial). Patients eligible had advanced solid tumors without tumor-infiltrating lymphocytes. The sample here was PBMCs, taken after low-dose radiotherapy plus immunotherapy. The receptor comes from a female donor with ovarian cancer.

The CDR3 protein is CSAGATNQPQHF. The CDR3, as DNA: TGCAGTGCTGGGGCGACAAATCAGCCCCAGCATTTT. The chain recombines TRBV20-1 with TRBJ1-5, with D tentatively TRBD1 (5 bases). There are 12 residues in the CDR3. Germline values: CDR1 DFQATT, CDR2 SNEGSKA (reference sequence). The V and J ends lost 5 bases and 4 bases respectively, with 9 bases between them.